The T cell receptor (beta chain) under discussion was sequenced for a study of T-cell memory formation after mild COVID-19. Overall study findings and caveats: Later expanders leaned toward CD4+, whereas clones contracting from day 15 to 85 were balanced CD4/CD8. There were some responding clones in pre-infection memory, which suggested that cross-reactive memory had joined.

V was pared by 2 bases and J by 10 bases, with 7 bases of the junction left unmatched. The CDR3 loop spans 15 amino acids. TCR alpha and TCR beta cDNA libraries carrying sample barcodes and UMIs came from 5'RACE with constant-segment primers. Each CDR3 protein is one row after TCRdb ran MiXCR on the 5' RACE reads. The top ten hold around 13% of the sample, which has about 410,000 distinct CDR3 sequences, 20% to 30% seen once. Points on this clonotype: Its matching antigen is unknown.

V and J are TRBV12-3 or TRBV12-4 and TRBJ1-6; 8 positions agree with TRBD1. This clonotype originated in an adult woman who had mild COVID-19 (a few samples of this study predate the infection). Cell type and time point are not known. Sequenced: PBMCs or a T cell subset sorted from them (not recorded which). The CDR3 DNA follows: TGTGCCAGCAGTTTAAATACAGGGGGTGGGTCACCCCTCCACTTT. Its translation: CASSLNTGGGSPLHF.